This T cell receptor (beta chain) was recorded in a study of blood T cell repertoires in COVID-19. Under the authors' procedure: Researchers report that nucleated cell counts were estimated from reference gene primer amplification. Some clones are missing from TCRdb's copy, which holds only in-frame ones; the method was immunoSEQ multiplex PCR. That table supplies the V and J calls and clone size; D and trimming were determined from the DNA. Among about 200,000 clones listed, approximately 84% were seen once. V lost 4 bases, J lost 11 bases, and 14 bases lay in between. From germline, CDR1 is LNHDA and CDR2 SQIVND (reference sequence). The length of the CDR3 is 12 residues.

Source material: PBMCs or T cells enriched from blood (not recorded which). The TCR originated in a man aged 40-49 years who had recovered from COVID-19. V is TRBV19 and J is TRBJ1-2; D unresolved. CDR3 amino acids: CASSTPPSRYTF. CDR3 sequence (DNA): TGTGCCAGTAGTACCCCCCCTTCCCGGTACACCTTC.